Sequencing of this T cell receptor (beta chain) was carried out in a study of cytomegalovirus exposure and HLA in healthy donors. Whole-study context: Drawn from HLA-typed donors, tens of millions of unique TCRs were held in an early data release.

With 60 Vbeta and 13 Jbeta primers, the PCR was carried out. The method was immunoSEQ multiplex PCR; TCRdb's version includes in-frame clones alone and lacks a portion of them. The sample shows roughly 150,000 clones, around 80% of them seen only once. A note on this clone: Its antigen is undetermined.

The CDR3 consists of 11 residues. V lost 6 bases and J 9 bases, leaving 12 bases between the germline ends. Per germline, CDR1 SQVTM and CDR2 ANQGSEA. Notes on the study in general: The study listed approximately 160 cytomegalovirus-associated TCR beta chains.

The chain uses TRBV29-1 and TRBJ2-1, with D possibly matching TRBD1 (6 bases). This sequence was found in a man aged 18 to 30 in good health and CMV-seropositive. Sequenced input: PBMCs. In nucleotides, the CDR3 is TGCAGCGTGCACAGGGAAGGTGAGCAGTTCTTC. It is translated as CSVHREGEQFF.